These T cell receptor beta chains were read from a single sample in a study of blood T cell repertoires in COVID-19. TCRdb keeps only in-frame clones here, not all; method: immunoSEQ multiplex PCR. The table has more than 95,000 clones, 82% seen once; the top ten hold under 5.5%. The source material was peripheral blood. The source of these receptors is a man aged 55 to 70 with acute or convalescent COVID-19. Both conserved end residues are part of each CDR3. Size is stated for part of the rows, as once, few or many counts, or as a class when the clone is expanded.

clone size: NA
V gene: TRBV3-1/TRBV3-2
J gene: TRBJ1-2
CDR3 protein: CASSQEARLGQFNYGYTF

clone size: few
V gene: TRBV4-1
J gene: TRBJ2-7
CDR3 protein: CASSPSGTGQGYEQYF

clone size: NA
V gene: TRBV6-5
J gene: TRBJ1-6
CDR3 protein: CASTRGGRGNSPLHF

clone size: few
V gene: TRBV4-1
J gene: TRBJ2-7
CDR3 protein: CASSQDRMGLAGYSYEQYF

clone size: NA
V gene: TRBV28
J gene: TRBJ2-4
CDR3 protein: CASSLPGAAKNIQYF

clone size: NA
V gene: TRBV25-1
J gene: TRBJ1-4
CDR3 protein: CASSVSGTKTGEKLFF

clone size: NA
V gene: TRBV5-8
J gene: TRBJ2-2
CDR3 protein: CASSLAVTSGSGGELFF

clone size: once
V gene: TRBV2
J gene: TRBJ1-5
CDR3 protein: CASKGSNQPQHF

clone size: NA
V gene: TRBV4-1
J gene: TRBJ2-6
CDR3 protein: CASSQGQGAPGANVLTF

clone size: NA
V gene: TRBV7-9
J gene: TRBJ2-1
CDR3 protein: CASSLDTGLAEVNEQFF

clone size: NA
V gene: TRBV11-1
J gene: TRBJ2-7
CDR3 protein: CASSLSVLDEQYF

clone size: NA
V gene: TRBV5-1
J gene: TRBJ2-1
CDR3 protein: CASSLGAPQGGWNEQFF

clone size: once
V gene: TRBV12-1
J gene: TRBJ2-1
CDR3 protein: CASSLGAARYNEQFF

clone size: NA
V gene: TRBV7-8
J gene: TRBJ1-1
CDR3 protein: CASSPGTGGLTEAFF

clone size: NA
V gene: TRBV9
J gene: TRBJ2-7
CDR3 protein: CASSVDVGDSFYEQYF

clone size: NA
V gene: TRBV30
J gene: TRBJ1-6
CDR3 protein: CAWSVESRDNSPLHF

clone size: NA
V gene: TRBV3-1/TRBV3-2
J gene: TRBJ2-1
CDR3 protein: CASSQQATLLFF

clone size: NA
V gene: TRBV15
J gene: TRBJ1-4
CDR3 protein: CATSRDTGGGYEKLFF

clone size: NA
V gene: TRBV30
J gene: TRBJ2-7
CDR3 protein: CAWGDGSYEQYF

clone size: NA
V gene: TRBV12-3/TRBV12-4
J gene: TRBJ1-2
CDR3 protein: CASSPHRDRDTF

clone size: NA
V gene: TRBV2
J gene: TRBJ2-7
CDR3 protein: CASSELTRGVEQYF

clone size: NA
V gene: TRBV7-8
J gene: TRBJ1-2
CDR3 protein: CASSQGARYGYTF

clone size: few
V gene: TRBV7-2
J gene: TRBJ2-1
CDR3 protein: CASSLVYRGGDVFF

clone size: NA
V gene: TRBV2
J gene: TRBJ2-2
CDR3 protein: CASRLAPGTRGRGHTGELFF

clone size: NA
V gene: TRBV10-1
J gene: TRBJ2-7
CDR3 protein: CASSAFTGKGTGDFGEQYF

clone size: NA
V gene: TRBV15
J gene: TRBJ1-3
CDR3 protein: CATSRVRVSGNTIYF

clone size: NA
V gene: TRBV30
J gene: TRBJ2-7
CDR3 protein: CAWRQGRLSEQYF

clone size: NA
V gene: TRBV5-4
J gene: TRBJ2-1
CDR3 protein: CASSSKRESYNEQFF

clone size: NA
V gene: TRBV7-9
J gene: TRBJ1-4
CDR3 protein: CASSYSLVPTNEKLFF

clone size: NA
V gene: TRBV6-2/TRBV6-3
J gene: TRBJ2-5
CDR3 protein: CASSPTPQGAWETQYF

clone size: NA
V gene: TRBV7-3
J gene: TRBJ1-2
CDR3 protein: CASSPGGGNGYGYTF

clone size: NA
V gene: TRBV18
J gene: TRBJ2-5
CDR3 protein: CASSPKAGGRVETQYF

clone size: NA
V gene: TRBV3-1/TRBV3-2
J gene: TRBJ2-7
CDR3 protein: CASSQGQGSFYEQYF

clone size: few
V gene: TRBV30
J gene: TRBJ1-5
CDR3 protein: CAWRGTGWNQPQHF

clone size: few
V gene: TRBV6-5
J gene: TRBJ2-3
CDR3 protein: CASSQGAGDTQYF

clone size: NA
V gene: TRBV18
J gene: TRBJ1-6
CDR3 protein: CASSRGRGGDSPLHF

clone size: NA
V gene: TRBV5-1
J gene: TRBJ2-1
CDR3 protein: CASSFTSGGHNEQFF

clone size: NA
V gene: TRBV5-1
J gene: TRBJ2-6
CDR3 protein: CASRTDSGANVLTF

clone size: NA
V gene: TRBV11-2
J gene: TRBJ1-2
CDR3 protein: CASSFGLDYGYGYTF

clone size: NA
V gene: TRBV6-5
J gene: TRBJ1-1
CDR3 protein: CASIRLENTEAFF

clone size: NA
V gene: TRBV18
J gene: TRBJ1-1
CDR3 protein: CASSPQGQGLEAFF

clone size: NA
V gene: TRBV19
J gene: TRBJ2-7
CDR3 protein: CASSIGQGPVYEQYF

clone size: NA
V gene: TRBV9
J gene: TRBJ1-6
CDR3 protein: CASSSPDRGKNSPLHF

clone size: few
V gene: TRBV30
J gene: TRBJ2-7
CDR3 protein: CAWGRSDEQYF

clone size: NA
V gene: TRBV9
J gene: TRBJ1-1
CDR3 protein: CASSYNTGNTEAFF

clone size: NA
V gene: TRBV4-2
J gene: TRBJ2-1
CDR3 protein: CASSLQLRGGREYNEQFF

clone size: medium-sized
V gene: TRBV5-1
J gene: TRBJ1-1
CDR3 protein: CASDPGTANTEAFF